This TCR beta chain is drawn from a study of monozygotic twins with inflammatory bowel disease. Points from the study as a whole: Fewer shared clonotypes with others were found in IBD patients than in healthy twins, especially with disease activity. Treatment differences in immunosuppression may have added variability to the repertoires of patients.

Comments on this clonotype: What it binds is not known.

Germline V gives CDR1 MDHEN, CDR2 SYDVKM. The CDR3 has 15 residues. UMIs with a 6-nucleotide sample barcode were added by template switching. Two rounds of nested PCR, of 16 and 9 cycles, were run on TCRalpha and TCRbeta cDNA. TCRdb reprocessed the 5' RACE reads, with one entry per CDR3 protein and no DNA. Its clone listing holds approximately 340,000 distinct CDR3 sequences. The gene calls are TRBV28 and TRBJ2-3; TCRdb's D call of TRBD2 is untestable without DNA. Sample: blood. This clonotype was obtained from a human donor with ulcerative colitis or Crohn's disease, or a healthy co-twin of an affected twin (not recorded which). CDR3 sequence reads: CASGLSRGGGDTQYF. Based on the CDR3 plus reference TRBV28 and TRBJ2-3, the full variable domain is DVKVTQSSRYLVKRTGEKVFLECVQDMDHENMFWYRQDPGLGLRLIYFSYDVKMKEKGDIPEGYSVSREKKERFSLILESASTNQTSMYLCASGLSRGGGDTQYFGPGTRLTVL.